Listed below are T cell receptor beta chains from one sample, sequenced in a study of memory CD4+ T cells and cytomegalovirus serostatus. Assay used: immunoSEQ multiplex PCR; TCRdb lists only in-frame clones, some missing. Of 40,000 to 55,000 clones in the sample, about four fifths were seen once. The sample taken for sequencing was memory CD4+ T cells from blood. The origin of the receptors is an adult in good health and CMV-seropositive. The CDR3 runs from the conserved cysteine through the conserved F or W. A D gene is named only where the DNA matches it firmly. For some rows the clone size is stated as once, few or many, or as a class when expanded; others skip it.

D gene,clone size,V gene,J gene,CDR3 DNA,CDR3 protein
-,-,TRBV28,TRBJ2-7,TGTGCCAGCAGTTCCCCCGGCAGCCGACTTACCTACGAGCAGTACTTC,CASSSPGSRLTYEQYF
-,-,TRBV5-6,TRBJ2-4,TGTGCCAGCAGCCAACTGGGCGGGGTAGCCAAAAACATTCAGTACTTC,CASSQLGGVAKNIQYF
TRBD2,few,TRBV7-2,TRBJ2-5,TGTGCCAGCAGCTCCACTAGCGGGGGGGGTGAGACCCAGTACTTC,CASSSTSGGGETQYF
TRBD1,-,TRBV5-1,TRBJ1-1,TGCGCCAGCAGCTTTGGGGGGACAGGATGGAACACTGAAGCTTTCTTT,CASSFGGTGWNTEAFF
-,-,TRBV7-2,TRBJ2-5,TGTGCCAGCAGCGCGGGGCGAGAGACCCAGTACTTC,CASSAGRETQYF
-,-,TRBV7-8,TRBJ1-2,TGTGCCAGCAGCTTATCACCTGCTAACTATGGCTACACCTTC,CASSLSPANYGYTF
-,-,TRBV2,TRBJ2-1,TGTGCCAGCAGTCCCATTGGGGGCCGTGAGCAGTTCTTC,CASSPIGGREQFF
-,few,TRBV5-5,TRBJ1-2,TGTGCCAGCAGCACCGGAGGGCCCGGCGGCTACACCTTC,CASSTGGPGGYTF
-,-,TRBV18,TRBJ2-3,TGTGCCAGCTCGTTATACAGGACCGCAGAGGCAGATACGCAGTATTTT,CASSLYRTAEADTQYF
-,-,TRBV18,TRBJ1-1,TGTGCCAGCTCACCCCCCGGGGAGGAAGCTTTCTTT,CASSPPGEEAFF
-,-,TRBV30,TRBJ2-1,TGTGCCTGGAGTGTACGTGGGGTGTTCCGCAATGAGCAGTTCTTC,CAWSVRGVFRNEQFF
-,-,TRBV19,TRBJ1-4,TGTGCCAGTAGTACCCGTTTCGGTGGGACTAATGAAAAACTGTTTTTT,CASSTRFGGTNEKLFF
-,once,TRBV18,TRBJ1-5,TGTGCCAGCTCCCCGGGCCTCAATAGCAATCAGCCCCAGCATTTT,CASSPGLNSNQPQHF
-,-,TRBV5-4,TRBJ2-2,TGTGCCAGCAGCTTCCAGGTCGGGGAGCTGTTTTTT,CASSFQVGELFF
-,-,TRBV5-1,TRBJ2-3,TGCGCCAGCAGCTTGGGGGGAGCGGGTGATACGCAGTATTTT,CASSLGGAGDTQYF
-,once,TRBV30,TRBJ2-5,TGTGCCTGGAGCCCTAGAGGGGGACGGAGGGGCCGCCAAGAGACCCAGTACTTC,CAWSPRGGRRGRQETQYF
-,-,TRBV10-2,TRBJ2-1,TGCGCCAGCAGTGGACTTCCGGGGGAGCAGTTCTTC,CASSGLPGEQFF
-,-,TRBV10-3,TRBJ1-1,TGTGCCATCAGTGAGGGGGGAGGGACTGAAGCTTTCTTT,CAISEGGGTEAFF
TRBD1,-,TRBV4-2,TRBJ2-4,TGTGCCAGCAGCCAGACAGGGAATGCCAAAAACATTCAGTACTTC,CASSQTGNAKNIQYF
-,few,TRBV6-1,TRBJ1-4,TGTGCCAGCAGGGGGGGATCGACCGGAAGAGAAAAACTGTTTTTT,CASRGGSTGREKLFF
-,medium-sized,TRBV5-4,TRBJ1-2,TGTGCCAGCAGCGGGGTCTTCAACTATGGCTACACCTTC,CASSGVFNYGYTF
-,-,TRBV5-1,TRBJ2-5,TGCGCCAGCAGCTTGGGGGCCAGTGGGGAGACCCAGTACTTC,CASSLGASGETQYF
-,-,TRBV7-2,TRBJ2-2,TGTGCCAGCAGCTTAGGACGGCATTCGAACACCGGGGAGCTGTTTTTT,CASSLGRHSNTGELFF
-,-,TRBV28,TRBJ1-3,TGTGCCAGCAGTTCTCATCCGATAGCTGGAAACACCATATATTTT,CASSSHPIAGNTIYF
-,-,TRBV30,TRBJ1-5,TGTGCCTGGAGTGCCGGTAACAATCAGCCCCAGCATTTT,CAWSAGNNQPQHF
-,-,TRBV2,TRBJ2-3,TGTGCCACCTCGAGACGAGCGGATCCTAGCACAGATACGCAGTATTTT,CATSRRADPSTDTQYF
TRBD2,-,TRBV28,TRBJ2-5,TGTGCCAGCAGTTTAATAGCGGGCCTCACGCAGGGCAAGACCCAGTACTTC,CASSLIAGLTQGKTQYF
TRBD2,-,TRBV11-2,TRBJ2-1,TGTGCCAGCAGCCCGGGCGCGGGAGGGCCGGGCAATGAGCAGTTCTTC,CASSPGAGGPGNEQFF
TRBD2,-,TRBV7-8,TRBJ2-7,TGTGCCAGCAGCCCGAGGGAGGGAACCCACGAGCAGTACTTC,CASSPREGTHEQYF
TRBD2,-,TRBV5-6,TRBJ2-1,TGTGCCAGCAGCTTGGTTCTAGCGGCCGGGGGTGAGCAGTTCTTC,CASSLVLAAGGEQFF
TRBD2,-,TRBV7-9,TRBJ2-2,TGTGCCGGCCGTGGCCCCCCCGGGACTAGAGAGACCGGGGAGCTGTTTTTT,CAGRGPPGTRETGELFF
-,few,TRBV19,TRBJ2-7,TGTGCCAGTAGTATTCGGGGGGCAAGATACGAGCAGTACTTC,CASSIRGARYEQYF
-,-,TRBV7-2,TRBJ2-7,TGTGCCAGCAGCTTAGTTCCGTACGAGCAGTACTTC,CASSLVPYEQYF
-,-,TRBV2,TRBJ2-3,TGTGCCAGCAGGGGGGTTAGTATTCCGCAGTATTTT,CASRGVSIPQYF
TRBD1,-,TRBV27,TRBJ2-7,TGTGCCAGCAGCGGGACAGGCCCCTACGAGCAGTACTTC,CASSGTGPYEQYF
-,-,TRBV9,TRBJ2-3,TGTGCCAGCAGCGTAGGCCCACCTGATACGCAGTATTTT,CASSVGPPDTQYF
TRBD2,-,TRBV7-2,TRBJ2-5,TGTGCCAGCAGCCCCCGGACTAGTGAGTCAGCCCAGTACTTC,CASSPRTSESAQYF
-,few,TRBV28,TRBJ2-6,TGTGCCAGCAGTTCCTCAGGGACTGGGGCCAACGTCCTGACTTTC,CASSSSGTGANVLTF
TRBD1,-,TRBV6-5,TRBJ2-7,TGTGCCAGCAGTTCTCCGGGACAGGGGCTCTACGAGCAGTACTTC,CASSSPGQGLYEQYF
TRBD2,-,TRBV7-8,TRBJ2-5,TGTGCCAGCAGCTTAAATAGCGGGGGGGCTGGAGAGACCCAGTACTTC,CASSLNSGGAGETQYF
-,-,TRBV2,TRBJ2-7,TGTGCCAGCAGTGAAGTAGCTAGCTCCTACGAGCAGTACTTC,CASSEVASSYEQYF
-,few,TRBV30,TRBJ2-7,TGTGCCTGCAGCGGGTACTCCTCCTACGAGCAGTACTTC,CACSGYSSYEQYF
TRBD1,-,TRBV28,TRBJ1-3,TGTGCCAGCAGCTCGACCACCCGGGACAGGAGATATTTT,CASSSTTRDRRYF
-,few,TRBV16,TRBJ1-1,TGTGCCAGCAGCCCAATCTATAGGGCCGAAGCTTTCTTT,CASSPIYRAEAFF
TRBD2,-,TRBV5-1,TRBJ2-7,TGCGCCAGCAGCTTGCACCGACTAGCGGGAGGAGAATACGAGCAGTACTTC,CASSLHRLAGGEYEQYF
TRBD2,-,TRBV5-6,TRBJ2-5,TGTGCCAGCAGCTCGGGACTAGCGGGGGCCACTCAAGAGACCCAGTACTTC,CASSSGLAGATQETQYF